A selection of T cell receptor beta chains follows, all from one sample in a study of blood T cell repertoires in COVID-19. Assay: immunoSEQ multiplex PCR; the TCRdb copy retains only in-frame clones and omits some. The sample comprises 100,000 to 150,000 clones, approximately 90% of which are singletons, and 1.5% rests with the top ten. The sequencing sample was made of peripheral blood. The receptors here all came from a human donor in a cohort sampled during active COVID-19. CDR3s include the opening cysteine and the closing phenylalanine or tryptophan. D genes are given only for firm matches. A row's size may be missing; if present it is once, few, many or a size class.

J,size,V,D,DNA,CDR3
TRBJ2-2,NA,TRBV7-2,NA,TGTGCCAGCAGCCGCGGGGCGCTTACCGGGGAGCTGTTTTTT,CASSRGALTGELFF
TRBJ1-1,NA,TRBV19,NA,TGTGCCAGTATCGGAGGGCTGGGATCTGAAGCTTTCTTT,CASIGGLGSEAFF
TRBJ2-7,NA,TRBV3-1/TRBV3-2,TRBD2,TGTGCCAGCAGCCAAGCCCTCGCCGGGAGGAGCTCCTACGAGCAGTACTTC,CASSQALAGRSSYEQYF
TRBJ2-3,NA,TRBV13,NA,TGTGCCAGCAGCTTAGGCCTAGCCGCAGATACGCAGTATTTT,CASSLGLAADTQYF
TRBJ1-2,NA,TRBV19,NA,TGTGCCAGTAGCCTGTTGACAAGTCCTAACTATGGCTACACCTTC,CASSLLTSPNYGYTF
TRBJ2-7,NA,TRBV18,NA,TGTGCCAGCTCACCAGCGGACGAGCAGTACTTC,CASSPADEQYF
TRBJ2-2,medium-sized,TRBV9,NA,TGTGCCAGCACCATCAGGGCCGGGGAGCTGTTTTTT,CASTIRAGELFF
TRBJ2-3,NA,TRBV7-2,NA,TGTGCCAGCAGCTTAAGTTCGGGACACGATACGCAGTATTTT,CASSLSSGHDTQYF
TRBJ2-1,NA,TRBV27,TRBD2,TGTGCCAGCAGAACATTGACCGCTTCTGGGACTAGCTTCTACAATGAGCAGTTCTTC,CASRTLTASGTSFYNEQFF
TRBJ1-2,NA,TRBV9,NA,TGTGCCAGCAGCGTAGACTTGGCGGCCAGCCACTACACCTTC,CASSVDLAASHYTF
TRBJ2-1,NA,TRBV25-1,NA,TGTGCCAGCAGCGCCCTCGGTGGGAGGTTTGTGGATGAGCAGTTCTTC,CASSALGGRFVDEQFF
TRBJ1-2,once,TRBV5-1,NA,TGCGCCAGCAGCCCCCGGGGTGAGGGCTACACCTTC,CASSPRGEGYTF
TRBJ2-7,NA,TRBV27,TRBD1,TGTGCCAGCAGGAGTCACCGGGGGACAGGGACCTACTACGAGCAGTACTTC,CASRSHRGTGTYYEQYF
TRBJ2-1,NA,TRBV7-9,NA,TGTGCCAACCAGCAAGCGAGCTCCTACAATGAGCAGTTCTTC,CANQQASSYNEQFF
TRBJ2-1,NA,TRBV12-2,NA,TGTGCAAGTCGCTCGGAAGGGACTAGCGGGAGGACTGCCTACAATGAGCAGTTCTTC,CASRSEGTSGRTAYNEQFF
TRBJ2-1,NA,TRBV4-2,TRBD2,TGTGCCAGCAGCCACCTTGGGGCGGGAGGAGGATACAATGAGCAGTTCTTC,CASSHLGAGGGYNEQFF
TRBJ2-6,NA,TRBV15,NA,TGTGCCACCAGCAGAGATTCGGGGAATACTGGGGCCAACGTCCTGACTTTC,CATSRDSGNTGANVLTF
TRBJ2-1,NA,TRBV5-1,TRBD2,TGCGCCAGCAGCGAGGGACTAGTGCGGAATGAGCAGTTCTTC,CASSEGLVRNEQFF
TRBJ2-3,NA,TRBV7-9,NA,TGTGCCAGCAGCCCGGACAGACCCACAGATACGCAGTATTTT,CASSPDRPTDTQYF
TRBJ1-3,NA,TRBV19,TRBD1,TGTGCCAGTAGCCTCGTTACAGGGGGAGGAAACACCATATATTTT,CASSLVTGGGNTIYF
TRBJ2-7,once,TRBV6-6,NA,TGTGCCAGCAGTGAGAGGGAAGTCGGGTACGAGCAGTACTTC,CASSEREVGYEQYF
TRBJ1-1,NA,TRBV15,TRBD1,TGTGCCACGGGGCGGGGACAGGGCACTGAAGCTTTCTTT,CATGRGQGTEAFF
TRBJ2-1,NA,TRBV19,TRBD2,TGTGCCAGTAGTCCCGCGGGAGCTTCCCCCGCATCCACAGGAGCGGCCTACTACAATGAGCAGTTCTTC,CASSPAGASPASTGAAYYNEQFF
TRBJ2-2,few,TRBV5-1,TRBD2,TGCGCCAGCAGCGTCGTCAAGGCTAGCGGTAACACCGGGGAGCTGTTTTTT,CASSVVKASGNTGELFF
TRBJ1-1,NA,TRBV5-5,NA,TGTGCCAGCAGCAGGAACCCGACAAGTCAGAACACTGAAGCTTTCTTT,CASSRNPTSQNTEAFF
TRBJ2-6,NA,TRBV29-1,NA,TGCAGCGTTGAGGGGGGGGCCTCTGGGGCCAACGTCCTGACTTTC,CSVEGGASGANVLTF
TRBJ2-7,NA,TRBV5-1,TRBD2,TGCGCCAGCAGATCCGACCCGGGACTAGTGGTTTACGAGCAGTACTTC,CASRSDPGLVVYEQYF
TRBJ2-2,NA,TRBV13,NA,TGTGCCAGCAGCGACAGGAACACCGGGGAGCTGTTTTTT,CASSDRNTGELFF
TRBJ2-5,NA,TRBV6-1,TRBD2,TGTGCCAGCAGTGAAGGGTGGCTAGCGGGGAAAGAGACCCAGTACTTC,CASSEGWLAGKETQYF
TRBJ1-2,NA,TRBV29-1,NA,TGCAGCGCCGACCCCGGGGGACCCTATGGCTACACCTTC,CSADPGGPYGYTF
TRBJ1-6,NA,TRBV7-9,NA,TGTGCCAGCAGGGCAGAACTAAATTCACCCCTCCACTTT,CASRAELNSPLHF
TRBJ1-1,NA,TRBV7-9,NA,TGTGCCAGCAGCTTAGATCTCGTGGGCCAGATCACTGAAGCTTTCTTT,CASSLDLVGQITEAFF
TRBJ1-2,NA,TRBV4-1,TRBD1,TGCGCCAGCAGCCAAGGGGGACAGGGGGAATACTATGGCTACACCTTC,CASSQGGQGEYYGYTF
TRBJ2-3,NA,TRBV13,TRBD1,TGTGCCAGCAGCCCCGGGGACAGGGATATAGATACGCAGTATTTT,CASSPGDRDIDTQYF
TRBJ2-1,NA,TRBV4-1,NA,TGCGCCAGCAGCCAAGATCCTAGGGGCCTTTCCAATGAGCAGTTCTTC,CASSQDPRGLSNEQFF
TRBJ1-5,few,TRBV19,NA,TGTGCCAGTAGCAAAGACCGAGGGCAGCCCCAGCATTTT,CASSKDRGQPQHF
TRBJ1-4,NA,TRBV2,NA,TGTGCCAGCAAAGGAGGGCTAAAACTGTTTTTT,CASKGGLKLFF
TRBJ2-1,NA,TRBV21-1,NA,TGTGCCAGCAGCAAAGCGCGGTTCGGGCTAGCTTACAATGAGCAGTTCTTC,CASSKARFGLAYNEQFF
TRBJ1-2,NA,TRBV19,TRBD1,TGTGCCAGTAGTCTGAGGACAGGATTTAATGGCTACACCTTC,CASSLRTGFNGYTF
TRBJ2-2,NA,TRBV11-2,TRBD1,TGTGCCAGCAGCGTAGCAGGGGGCAGCGGGGAGCTGTTTTTT,CASSVAGGSGELFF
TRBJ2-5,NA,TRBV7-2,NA,TGTGCCAGCAGCTTGAGAAACTACCAAGAGACCCAGTACTTC,CASSLRNYQETQYF
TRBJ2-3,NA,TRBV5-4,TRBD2,TGTGCCAGCAGCTCAAGAAGCGGGAGGGGTAGCACAGATACGCAGTATTTT,CASSSRSGRGSTDTQYF
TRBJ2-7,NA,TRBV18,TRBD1,TGTGCCAGCTCACCTAGGGCAGGGGGCAACGAGCAGTACTTC,CASSPRAGGNEQYF
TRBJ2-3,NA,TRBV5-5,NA,TGTGCCAGCAGCCCGGAGGGCCGGACTACAGATACGCAGTATTTT,CASSPEGRTTDTQYF
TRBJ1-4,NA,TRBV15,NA,TGTGCCACCAGCAACCCTAAGGGAGCAAACGAAAAACTGTTTTTT,CATSNPKGANEKLFF
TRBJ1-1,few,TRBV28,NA,TGTGCCAGCAGTTTCTTTGGCAGCACTGAAGCTTTCTTT,CASSFFGSTEAFF
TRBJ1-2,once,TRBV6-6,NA,TGTGCCAGCAGTTACTCGACGGGGGGCGCGGATGGCTACACCTTC,CASSYSTGGADGYTF
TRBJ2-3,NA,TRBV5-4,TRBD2,TGTGCCAGCAGCTTGAGCGGGACCACCACAGATACGCAGTATTTT,CASSLSGTTTDTQYF
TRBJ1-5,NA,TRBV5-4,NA,TGTGCCAGCAGCTTGAGGGGTAGCAATCAGCCCCAGCATTTT,CASSLRGSNQPQHF
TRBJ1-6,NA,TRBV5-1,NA,TGCGCCAGCAGCTTGGGTCCAGGCAATTCACCCCTCCACTTT,CASSLGPGNSPLHF
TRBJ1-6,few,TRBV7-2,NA,TGTGCCAGCAGCTTAATTGGTGGAGGGCGTTCACCCCTCCACTTT,CASSLIGGGRSPLHF
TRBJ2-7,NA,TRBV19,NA,TGTGCCAGTAGTATAGCCCTAGGTTCAACCTCCTACGAGCAGTACTTC,CASSIALGSTSYEQYF
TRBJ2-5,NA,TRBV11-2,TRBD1,TGTGCCAGCAGCTTAGACAGGGGGAAGGGAGAGACCCAGTACTTC,CASSLDRGKGETQYF
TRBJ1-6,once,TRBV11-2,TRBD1,TGTGCCAGCAGCCCTAACCCGACAGGGGGCAGCTCCTATAATTCACCCCTCCACTTT,CASSPNPTGGSSYNSPLHF
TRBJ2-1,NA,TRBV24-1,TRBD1,TGTGCCACCAGTGATGGACAGGGGTTTGCCCATGAGCAGTTCTTC,CATSDGQGFAHEQFF